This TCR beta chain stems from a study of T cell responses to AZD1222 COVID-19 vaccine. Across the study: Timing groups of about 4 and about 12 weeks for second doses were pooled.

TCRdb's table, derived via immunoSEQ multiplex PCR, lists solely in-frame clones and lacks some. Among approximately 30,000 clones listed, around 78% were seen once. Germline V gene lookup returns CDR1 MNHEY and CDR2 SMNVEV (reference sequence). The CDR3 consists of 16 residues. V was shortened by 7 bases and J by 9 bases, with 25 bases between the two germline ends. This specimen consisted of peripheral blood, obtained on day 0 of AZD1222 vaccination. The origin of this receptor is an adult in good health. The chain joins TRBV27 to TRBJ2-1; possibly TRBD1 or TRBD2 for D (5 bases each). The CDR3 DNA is TGTGCCAGCATCGATACCGGGACCTTCATATTCGGTGAGCAGTTCTTC. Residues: CASIDTGTFIFGEQFF.